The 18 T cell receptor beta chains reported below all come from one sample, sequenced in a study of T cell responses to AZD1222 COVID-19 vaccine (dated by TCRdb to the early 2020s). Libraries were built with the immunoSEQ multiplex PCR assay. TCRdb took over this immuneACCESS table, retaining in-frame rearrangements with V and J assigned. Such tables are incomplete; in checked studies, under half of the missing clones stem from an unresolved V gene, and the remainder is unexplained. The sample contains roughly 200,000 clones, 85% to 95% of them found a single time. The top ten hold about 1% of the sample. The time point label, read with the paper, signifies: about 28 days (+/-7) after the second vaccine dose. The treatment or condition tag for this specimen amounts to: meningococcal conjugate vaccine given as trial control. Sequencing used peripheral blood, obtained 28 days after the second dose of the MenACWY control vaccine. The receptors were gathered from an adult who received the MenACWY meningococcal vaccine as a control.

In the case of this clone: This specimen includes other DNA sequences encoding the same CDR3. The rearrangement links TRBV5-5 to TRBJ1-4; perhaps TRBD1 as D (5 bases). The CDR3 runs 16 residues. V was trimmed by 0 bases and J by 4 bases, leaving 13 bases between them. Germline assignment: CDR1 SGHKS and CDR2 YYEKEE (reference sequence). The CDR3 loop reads CASSLVRGAFNEKLFF. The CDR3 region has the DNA TGTGCCAGCAGCTTGGTGCGCGGGGCTTTTAATGAAAAACTGTTTTTT.

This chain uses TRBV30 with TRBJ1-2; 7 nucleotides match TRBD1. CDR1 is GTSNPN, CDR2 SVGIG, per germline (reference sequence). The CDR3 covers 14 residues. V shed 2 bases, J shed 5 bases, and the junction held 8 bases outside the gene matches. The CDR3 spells CAWSPPGQNYGYTF. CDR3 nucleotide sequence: TGTGCCTGGAGTCCTCCGGGACAGAATTATGGCTACACCTTC.

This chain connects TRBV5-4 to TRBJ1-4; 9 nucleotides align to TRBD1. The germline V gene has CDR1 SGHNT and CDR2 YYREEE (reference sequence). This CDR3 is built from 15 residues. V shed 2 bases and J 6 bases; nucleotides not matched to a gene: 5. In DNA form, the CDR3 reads TGTGCCAGCAGCTTAGTGGGACAGGGAGATGAAAAACTGTTTTTT. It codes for CASSLVGQGDEKLFF.

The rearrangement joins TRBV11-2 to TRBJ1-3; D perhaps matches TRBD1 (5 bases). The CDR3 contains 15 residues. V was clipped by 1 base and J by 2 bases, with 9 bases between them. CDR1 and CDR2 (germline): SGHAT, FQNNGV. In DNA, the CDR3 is TGTGCCAGCAGCTTAGTAGCAGGGACTGGAAACACCATATATTTT. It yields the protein CASSLVAGTGNTIYF.

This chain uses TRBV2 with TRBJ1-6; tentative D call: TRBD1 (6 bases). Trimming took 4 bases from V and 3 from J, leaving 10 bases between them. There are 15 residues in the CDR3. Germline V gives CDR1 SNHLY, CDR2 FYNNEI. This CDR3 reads CASSGLGHYNSPLHF. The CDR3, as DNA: TGTGCCAGCAGTGGTTTGGGACACTATAATTCACCCCTCCACTTT.

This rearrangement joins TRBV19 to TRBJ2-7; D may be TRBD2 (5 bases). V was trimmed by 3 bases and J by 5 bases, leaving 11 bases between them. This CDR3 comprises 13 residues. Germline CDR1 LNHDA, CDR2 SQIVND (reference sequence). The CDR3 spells CASSIGISDEQYF. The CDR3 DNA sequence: TGTGCCAGTAGTATCGGGATAAGCGACGAGCAGTACTTC. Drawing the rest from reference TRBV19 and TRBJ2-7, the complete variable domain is DGGITQSPKYLFRKEGQNVTLSCEQNLNHDAMYWYRQDPGQGLRLIYYSQIVNDFQKGDIAEGYSVSREKKESFPLTVTSAQKNPTAFYLCASSIGISDEQYFGPGTRLTVT.

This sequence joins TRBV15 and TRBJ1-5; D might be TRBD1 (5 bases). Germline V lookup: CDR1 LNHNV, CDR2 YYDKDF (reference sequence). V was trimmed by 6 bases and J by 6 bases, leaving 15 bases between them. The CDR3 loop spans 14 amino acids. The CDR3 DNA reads TGTGCCACCAGAAAGGCAGGGCTGGGTCAGCCCCAGCATTTT. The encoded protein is CATRKAGLGQPQHF.

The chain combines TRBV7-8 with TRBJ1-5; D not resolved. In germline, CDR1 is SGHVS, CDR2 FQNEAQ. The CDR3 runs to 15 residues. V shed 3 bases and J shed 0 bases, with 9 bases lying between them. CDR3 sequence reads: CASSFSSASNQPQHF. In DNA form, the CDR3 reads TGTGCCAGCAGCTTCTCATCGGCTAGCAATCAGCCCCAGCATTTT.

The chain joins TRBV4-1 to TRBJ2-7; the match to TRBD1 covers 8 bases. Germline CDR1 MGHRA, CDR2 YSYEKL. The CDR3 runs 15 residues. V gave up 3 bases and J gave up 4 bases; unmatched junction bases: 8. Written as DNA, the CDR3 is TGCGCCAGCAGCCATCCCGGGACAGGCCTTTACGAGCAGTACTTC. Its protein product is CASSHPGTGLYEQYF.

The CDR3 loop reads CASSPTRNTEAFF. CDR3 nucleotide sequence: TGTGCCAGCTCACCTACCAGGAACACTGAAGCTTTCTTT. The rearrangement joins TRBV18 to TRBJ1-1; D is unresolved. The CDR3 length is 13 residues. Germline CDR1 is KGHSH and CDR2 is LQKENI. Between the trimmed V and J ends, which lost 3 bases and 1 base, there was a span of 6 bases. Combining the CDR3 with reference TRBV18 and TRBJ1-1 gives the whole variable domain NAGVMQNPRHLVRRRGQEARLRCSPMKGHSHVYWYRQLPEEGLKFMVYLQKENIIDESGMPKERFSAEFPKEGPSILRIQQVVRGDSAAYFCASSPTRNTEAFFGQGTRLTVV.

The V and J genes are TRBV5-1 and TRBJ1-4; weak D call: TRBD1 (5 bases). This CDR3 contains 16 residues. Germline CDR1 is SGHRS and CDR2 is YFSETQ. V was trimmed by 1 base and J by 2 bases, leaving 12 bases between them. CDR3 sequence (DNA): TGCGCCAGCAGCTTGACCAGGGTGGGGACTAATGAAAAACTGTTTTTT. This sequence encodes CASSLTRVGTNEKLFF.

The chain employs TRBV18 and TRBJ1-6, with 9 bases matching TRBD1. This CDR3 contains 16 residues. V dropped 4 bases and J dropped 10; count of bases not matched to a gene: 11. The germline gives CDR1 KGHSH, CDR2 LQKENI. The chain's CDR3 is CASSRGTGGFQSPLHF. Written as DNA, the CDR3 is TGTGCCAGCTCACGTGGCACAGGGGGCTTTCAATCACCCCTCCACTTT. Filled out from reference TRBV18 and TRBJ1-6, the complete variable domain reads NAGVMQNPRHLVRRRGQEARLRCSPMKGHSHVYWYRQLPEEGLKFMVYLQKENIIDESGMPKERFSAEFPKEGPSILRIQQVVRGDSAAYFCASSRGTGGFQSPLHFGNGTRLTVT.

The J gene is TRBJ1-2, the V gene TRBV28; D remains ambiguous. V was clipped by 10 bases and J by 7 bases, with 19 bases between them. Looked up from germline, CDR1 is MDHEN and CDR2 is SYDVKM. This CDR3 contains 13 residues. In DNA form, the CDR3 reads TGTGCCATCCAAATTGACGGAGTGAGTGGCTACACCTTC. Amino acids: CAIQIDGVSGYTF.

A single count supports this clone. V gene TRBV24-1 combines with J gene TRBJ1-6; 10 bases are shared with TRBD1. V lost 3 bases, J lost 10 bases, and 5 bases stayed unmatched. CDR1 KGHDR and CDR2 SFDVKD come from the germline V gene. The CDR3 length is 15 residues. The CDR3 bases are TGTGCCACCAGTGATCAGGGACAGGGGCACTCACCCCTCCACTTT. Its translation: CATSDQGQGHSPLHF.

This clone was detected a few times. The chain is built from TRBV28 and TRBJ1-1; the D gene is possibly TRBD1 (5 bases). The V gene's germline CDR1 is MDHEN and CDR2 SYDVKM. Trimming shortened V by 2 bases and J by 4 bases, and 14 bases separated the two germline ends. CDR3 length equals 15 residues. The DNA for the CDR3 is TGTGCCAGCAGTTTAGACCCCCGAGGGGTCACTGAAGCTTTCTTT. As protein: CASSLDPRGVTEAFF.

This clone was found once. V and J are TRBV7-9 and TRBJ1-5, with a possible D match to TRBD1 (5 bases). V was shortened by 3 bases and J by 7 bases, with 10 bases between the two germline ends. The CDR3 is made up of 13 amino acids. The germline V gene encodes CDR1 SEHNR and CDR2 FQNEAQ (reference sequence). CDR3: CASSFLPGQPQHF. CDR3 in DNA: TGTGCCAGCAGCTTCTTGCCAGGGCAGCCCCAGCATTTT.

For the CDR3, the DNA is TGTGCCAGCAGTGATCAGGGGGGGATCAATCAGCCCCAGCATTTT. Its translation: CASSDQGGINQPQHF. This chain joins TRBV2 and TRBJ1-5; 7 positions agree with TRBD1. This CDR3 spans 15 amino acids. V dropped 3 bases and J dropped 3; count of bases not matched to a gene: 5. Germline V lookup: CDR1 SNHLY, CDR2 FYNNEI.

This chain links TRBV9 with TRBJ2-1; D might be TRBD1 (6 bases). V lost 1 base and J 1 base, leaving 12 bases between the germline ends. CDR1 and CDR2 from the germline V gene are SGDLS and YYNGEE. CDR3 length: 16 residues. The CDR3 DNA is TGTGCCAGCAGCGTAACCCCAGGGGCTTCCTACAATGAGCAGTTCTTC. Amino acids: CASSVTPGASYNEQFF. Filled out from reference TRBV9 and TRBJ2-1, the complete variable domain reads DSGVTQTPKHLITATGQRVTLRCSPRSGDLSVYWYQQSLDQGLQFLIQYYNGEERAKGNILERFSAQQFPDLHSELNLSSLELGDSALYFCASSVTPGASYNEQFFGPGTRLTVL.